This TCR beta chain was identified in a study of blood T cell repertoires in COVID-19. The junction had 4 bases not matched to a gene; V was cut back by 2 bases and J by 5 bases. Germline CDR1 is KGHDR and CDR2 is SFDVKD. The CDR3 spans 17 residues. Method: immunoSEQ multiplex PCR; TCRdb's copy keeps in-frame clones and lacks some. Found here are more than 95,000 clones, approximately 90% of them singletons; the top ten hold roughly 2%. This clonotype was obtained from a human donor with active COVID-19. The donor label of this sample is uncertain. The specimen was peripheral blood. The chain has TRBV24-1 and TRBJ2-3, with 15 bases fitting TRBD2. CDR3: CATSDSRTSGGVDTQYF. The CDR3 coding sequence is TGTGCCACCAGTGATTCCAGGACTAGCGGGGGGGTAGATACGCAGTATTTT.